These T cell receptor beta chains were read from a single sample in a study of T cells in Graves' hyperthyroidism and ophthalmopathy. In TCRdb, the multiplex PCR reads were re-called with MiXCR into one record per CDR3 protein. The repertoire holds around 500,000 distinct CDR3 sequences, about 15% seen once, with approximately 15% in the top ten. Sequencing was carried out using blood. These receptor sequences come from a woman between 35 and 50 years old with Graves' hyperthyroidism. The CDR3 runs from the conserved cysteine through the conserved F or W. A D gene is named only where the DNA matches it firmly. Some rows mark clone size as missing; the rest say once, few, many or name a class of expanded clone.

CDR3	DNA	D	V	J	size
CASSLAGGLQETQYF	TGCGCCAGCAGCTTGGCCGGGGGCCTGCAAGAGACCCAGTACTTC	-	TRBV5-1	TRBJ2-5	many
CASSKGQGSAYEQYF	TGCGCCAGCAGCAAGGGACAGGGGTCAGCCTACGAGCAGTACTTC	TRBD1	TRBV5-1	TRBJ2-7	many
CASSPGGGGTGELFF	TGTGCCAGCAGCCCTGGCGGGGGGGGCACCGGGGAGCTGTTTTTT	TRBD2	TRBV12-3/TRBV12-4	TRBJ2-2	many
CSARLLAGKVDTQYF	TGCAGTGCTAGACTCCTAGCGGGAAAGGTAGATACGCAGTATTTT	TRBD2	TRBV20-1	TRBJ2-3	-
CASSILADSVAKNIQYF	TGTGCCAGTAGTATTTTAGCGGATAGCGTAGCCAAAAACATTCAGTACTTC	-	TRBV19	TRBJ2-4	few
CASSFMWRSAGEDTQYF	TGTGCCAGCAGTTTTATGTGGCGATCGGCGGGGGAGGATACGCAGTATTTT	TRBD2	TRBV28	TRBJ2-3	many
CASAAEFSYEQYF	TGTGCCAGCGCGGCGGAGTTCTCCTACGAGCAGTACTTC	-	TRBV2	TRBJ2-7	many
CASSSTGKQETQYF	TGTGCCAGCAGCTCGACAGGAAAACAAGAGACCCAGTACTTC	-	TRBV7-9	TRBJ2-5	many
CASRGTGMGEKLFF	TGTGCCAGCAGGGGGACAGGGATGGGAGAAAAACTGTTTTTT	TRBD1	TRBV28	TRBJ1-4	many
CASSLEGTGGVFHGYTF	TGCGCCAGCAGCTTGGAGGGGACAGGGGGCGTTTTTCATGGCTACACCTTC	TRBD1	TRBV5-1	TRBJ1-2	-
CASSPSSGRAWDYEQYF	TGCGCCAGCAGCCCCTCTAGCGGGAGGGCCTGGGACTACGAGCAGTACTTC	TRBD2	TRBV5-1	TRBJ2-7	many
CAIRDSPNEKLFF	TGTGCCATCAGGGACAGCCCTAATGAAAAACTGTTTTTT	-	TRBV10-3	TRBJ1-4	many
CAISAPGGGSYEQYF	TGTGCCATCAGTGCTCCTGGGGGGGGATCCTACGAGCAGTACTTC	TRBD2	TRBV10-3	TRBJ2-7	many
CASSQVGLNTGELFF	TGTGCCAGCAGCCAAGTGGGTCTGAACACCGGGGAGCTGTTTTTT	-	TRBV3-1	TRBJ2-2	many
CASSQEYQPGQIYNEQFF	TGTGCCAGCAGCCAAGAATATCAACCGGGACAGATTTACAATGAGCAGTTCTTC	TRBD1	TRBV4-1	TRBJ2-1	-
CASSPGESSSYNEQFF	TGCGCCAGCAGCCCCGGGGAGTCGAGCTCCTACAATGAGCAGTTCTTC	-	TRBV5-1	TRBJ2-1	few
CASSYSKGAGTDTQYF	TGTGCCAGCAGTTACTCGAAGGGGGCAGGCACAGATACGCAGTATTTT	TRBD1	TRBV6-6	TRBJ2-3	few
CASSYVERGVSYNEQFF	TGTGCCAGCAGTTACGTCGAGCGGGGGGTCTCCTACAATGAGCAGTTCTTC	TRBD2	TRBV6-2/TRBV6-3	TRBJ2-1	many
CSALPLAGLETQYF	TGCAGTGCCCTGCCGCTAGCGGGACTAGAGACCCAGTACTTC	TRBD2	TRBV20-1	TRBJ2-5	-
CASRLPSAVDTIYF	TGTGCCAGCAGACTACCCTCAGCGGTGGACACCATATATTTT	-	TRBV6-1	TRBJ1-3	-
CASSQDGQGQETQYF	TGTGCCAGCAGCCAAGACGGCCAGGGACAAGAGACCCAGTACTTC	-	TRBV3-1	TRBJ2-5	many
CSAAQTQGLGYNEQFF	TGCAGTGCGGCCCAGACACAAGGACTAGGTTACAATGAGCAGTTCTTC	TRBD2	TRBV20-1	TRBJ2-1	many
CATGVQGGETQYF	TGTGCCACCGGAGTTCAAGGCGGGGAGACCCAGTACTTC	-	TRBV15	TRBJ2-5	-
CASTSMGTDTQYF	TGCGCCAGCACTAGTATGGGGACAGATACGCAGTATTTT	-	TRBV5-1	TRBJ2-3	many
CSVEALGQSSGANVLTF	TGCAGCGTTGAAGCCCTGGGACAAAGCTCTGGGGCCAACGTCCTGACTTTC	-	TRBV29-1	TRBJ2-6	-
CASSPTGYGITDTQYF	TGTGCCAGCAGTCCCACAGGGTACGGTATAACAGATACGCAGTATTTT	-	TRBV28	TRBJ2-3	many
CATSDLGLYQGGEQFF	TGTGCCACCAGTGATCTCGGACTATACCAGGGGGGTGAGCAGTTCTTC	-	TRBV24-1	TRBJ2-1	many
CASSLGQGALETQYF	TGCGCCAGCAGCTTAGGACAGGGGGCTTTGGAGACCCAGTACTTC	TRBD1	TRBV5-1	TRBJ2-5	few
CASSENSPGELFF	TGTGCCAGCAGTGAAAATAGCCCCGGGGAGCTGTTTTTT	-	TRBV2	TRBJ2-2	many
CASSLDGGTNSPLHF	TGTGCCAGCAGCTTAGATGGGGGCACCAATTCACCCCTCCACTTT	-	TRBV7-2	TRBJ1-6	-